The clone carrying this T cell receptor beta chain has only one observation. The sample is drawn from a study of blood T cell repertoires in COVID-19. Looking at the study overall: The United States, Italy and Spain supplied acute and convalescent COVID-19 samples.

Participant reports of clinical history set cohort assignment. CDR1 KGHDR and CDR2 SFDVKD come from the germline V gene. The CDR3 length is 12 residues. With 2 bases removed from V and 6 bases from J, the gap between germline ends came to 7 bases. How the authors handled the data: Reference gene primer amplification yielded estimated nucleated cell counts. The method was immunoSEQ multiplex PCR; TCRdb's version includes in-frame clones alone and lacks a portion of them. V and J calls and clone size are those listed in that table; D and trimming were worked out from the DNA. The table shows more than 300,000 clones, with 80% to 95% occurring only once.

The TCR was taken from a woman aged 25 to 39 who had recovered from COVID-19. Sequencing used PBMCs or T cells enriched from blood (not recorded which). The chain joins TRBV24-1 to TRBJ2-7; D unclear. The CDR3 protein is CATSDYNFEQYF. CDR3 bases: TGTGCCACCAGTGATTATAACTTCGAGCAGTACTTC.